These 9 T cell receptor beta chains originate from one sample sequenced in a study of immune evolution from preneoplasia to lung adenocarcinoma. Sequenced by immunoSEQ multiplex PCR; TCRdb stores in-frame clones only, minus some. The sample has some 1,300 clones; under 90% are singletons. Specimen: FFPE adjacent normal lung tissue. The receptors were gathered from a person in their sixties or seventies with lung adenocarcinoma.

This clone was observed a single time. The chain has TRBV30 and TRBJ1-4, with unresolved D. The CDR3 runs to 13 residues. V was trimmed by 3 bases and J by 3 bases, leaving 8 bases between them. CDR1 and CDR2 (germline): GTSNPN, SVGIG (reference sequence). The chain's CDR3 is CAWRLSPNEKLFF. In DNA form, the CDR3 reads TGTGCCTGGAGACTGAGTCCTAATGAAAAACTGTTTTTT.

Written as DNA, the CDR3 is TGTGCCAGCAGCCAAGACGTACGTTCTGGGGCCAACGTCCTGACTTTC. Its protein product is CASSQDVRSGANVLTF. The chain couples TRBV4-2 to TRBJ2-6, with D unresolved. Germline CDR1 and CDR2: LGHNA and YNFKEQ. V gave up 0 bases and J gave up 1 base, with 7 bases separating them. This CDR3 comprises 16 residues.

The gene calls are TRBV7-7 and TRBJ1-1; 7 bases line up with TRBD1. In germline, CDR1 is SSHAT, CDR2 FNYEAQ (reference sequence). The V and J ends lost 6 bases and 3 bases, in that order; junction bases with no gene match: 7. This CDR3 comprises 14 residues. In DNA form, the CDR3 reads TGTGCCAGCAGACCTGACAGGGCGGACACTGAAGCTTTCTTT. Translating it yields CASRPDRADTEAFF.

The CDR3 sequence: CASSLVAGGGYTF. As DNA, the CDR3 is TGTGCCAGCAGCTTAGTAGCAGGGGGAGGCTACACCTTC. The gene calls are TRBV7-9 and TRBJ1-2; 7 nucleotides align to TRBD1. This CDR3 contains 13 residues. Germline V gene data show CDR1 as SEHNR and CDR2 as FQNEAQ (reference sequence). V shed 1 base and J 8 bases; nucleotides not matched to a gene: 4.

V and J are TRBV11-2 and TRBJ2-1, with TRBD2 matching over 12 bases. V gave up 2 bases and J gave up 4 bases; unmatched junction bases: 6. Germline V gene sequence: CDR1 SGHAT, CDR2 FQNNGV. CDR3 length: 17 residues. The CDR3 loop reads CASSLHGTSGPYNEQFF. The DNA for the CDR3 is TGTGCCAGCAGCTTACACGGGACTAGCGGGCCGTACAATGAGCAGTTCTTC. Complete variable domain (other parts from reference TRBV11-2 and TRBJ2-1): EAGVAQSPRYKIIEKRQSVAFWCNPISGHATLYWYQQILGQGPKLLIQFQNNGVVDDSQLPKDRFSAERLKGVDSTLKIQPAKLEDSAVYLCASSLHGTSGPYNEQFFGPGTRLTVL.

About this clone itself: The sample carries other DNA sequences with the same CDR3. The V call is TRBV20-1, the J call TRBJ2-1; D remains ambiguous. Germline CDR1 is DFQATT and CDR2 is SNEGSKA (reference sequence). This CDR3 is 11 amino acids long. V lost 3 bases, J lost 3 bases, and 3 bases lay in between. CDR3 sequence reads: CSARDYNEQFF. Here the CDR3 DNA reads TGCAGTGCTAGGGACTACAATGAGCAGTTCTTC.

The rearrangement links TRBV6-6 to TRBJ1-1; D is possibly TRBD1 (5 bases). Germline lookup yields CDR1 MNHNY and CDR2 SVGAGI (reference sequence). V lost 2 bases to trimming and J lost 4 bases, with 17 bases between them. This CDR3 contains 16 residues. In DNA form, the CDR3 reads TGTGCCAGCAGTTACCCCGGACAAGGTGATGGCACTGAAGCTTTCTTT. As protein: CASSYPGQGDGTEAFF.

This chain joins TRBV28 and TRBJ2-7; the match to TRBD1 covers 9 bases. Unmatched junction bases numbered 7, after V lost 5 bases and J lost 5 bases. The CDR3 covers 14 residues. CDR1 is MDHEN, CDR2 SYDVKM, per germline. The CDR3 nucleotides read TGTGCCAGCAGTACCGGGACAGGGATCCACGAGCAGTACTTC. Protein: CASSTGTGIHEQYF.

V usage is TRBV7-9 and J usage is TRBJ1-1; TRBD1 might be the D (5 bases). CDR1 and CDR2 (germline): SEHNR, FQNEAQ (reference sequence). The length of the CDR3 is 17 residues. With 4 bases removed from V and 4 bases from J, the gap between germline ends came to 22 bases. The CDR3: CASSSPLGSLGGTEAFF. In nucleotides, the CDR3 is TGTGCCAGCAGCTCACCACTGGGGTCCCTCGGGGGCACTGAAGCTTTCTTT.